Below, 16 T cell receptor beta chains from the same sample are listed, as sequenced in a study of beta chain features in type 1 diabetes. Every isolated RNA sample was fully reverse transcribed, so sequencing captured expressed TCRB transcripts. The table came from immunoSEQ multiplex PCR; TCRdb's copy has only in-frame clones and leaves some out. The table shows fewer than 350,000 clones, with around 7.3% occurring only once. Material: central memory CD4+ T cells from blood. All receptors derive from a woman between 18 and 30 years old in good health.

The sample holds a few counts of this clone. J is TRBJ1-1 and V is TRBV29-1; possibly TRBD1 for D (6 bases). This CDR3 comprises 12 residues. V was cut by 3 bases and J by 6 bases, with 11 bases left in between. Germline assignment: CDR1 SQVTM and CDR2 ANQGSEA. The CDR3 spells CSVDTRGAEAFF. In DNA form, the CDR3 reads TGCAGCGTTGACACCAGGGGAGCTGAAGCTTTCTTT.

The V gene is TRBV7-9, the J gene TRBJ1-5; D gene unclear. V shed 2 bases and J shed 6 bases, with 5 bases lying between them. This CDR3 is built from 12 residues. The V gene's germline CDR1 is SEHNR and CDR2 FQNEAQ (reference sequence). The CDR3 region has the DNA TGTGCCAGCAGCTTACAAACTCAGCCCCAGCATTTT. It is translated as CASSLQTQPQHF. Combining the CDR3 with reference TRBV7-9 and TRBJ1-5 gives the whole variable domain DTGVSQNPRHKITKRGQNVTFRCDPISEHNRLYWYRQTLGQGPEFLTYFQNEAQLEKSRLLSDRFSAERPKGSFSTLEIQRTEQGDSAMYLCASSLQTQPQHFGDGTRLSIL.

In this sample, this clone turned up a few times. The CDR3 protein is CASSLGLAGIGETQYF. The CDR3, as DNA: TGTGCCAGCAGCTTAGGACTAGCGGGGATAGGGGAGACCCAGTACTTC. This chain joins TRBV7-3 and TRBJ2-5; 12 bases fit TRBD2. This CDR3 region has 16 residues. V trimming: 2 bases; J trimming: 5 bases; junction bases outside the gene matches: 6. The V gene's germline CDR1 is SGHTA and CDR2 FQGTGA.

This clone occurred many times. The chain links TRBV30 to TRBJ1-4; D is unclear. The CDR3 covers 11 residues. The germline CDR1 and CDR2 sequences are GTSNPN and SVGIG (reference sequence). V lost 3 bases to trimming and J lost 6 bases, with 5 bases between them. The CDR3 protein is CAWSGHEKLFF. The CDR3 region has the DNA TGTGCCTGGAGCGGTCATGAAAAACTGTTTTTT.

This clone was detected many times. The chain is built from TRBV4-3 and TRBJ1-2; D is uncertain. CDR3 length: 17 amino acids. The germline V gene has CDR1 LGHNA and CDR2 YSLEER. Trimming took 0 bases from V and 5 from J, leaving 19 bases between them. CDR3: CASSQDSSGLDIYGYTF. The CDR3 DNA reads TGCGCCAGCAGCCAAGATTCGTCAGGTTTGGATATATATGGCTACACCTTC.

The chain combines TRBV6-6 with TRBJ2-2; D might be TRBD1 (6 bases). Trimming removed 6 bases from V and 5 bases from J, with 13 bases in between. The CDR3 loop spans 14 amino acids. Germline V CDR1 and CDR2: MNHNY, SVGAGI (reference sequence). In DNA form, the CDR3 reads TGTGCCAGCAGCCGAGACCAGGGGACCGGGGAGCTGTTTTTT. Amino acids: CASSRDQGTGELFF.

This clone has only a few counts. The J gene is TRBJ2-2, the V gene TRBV5-1; the match to TRBD1 covers 7 bases. The ends lost 3 bases at V and 3 bases at J; junction bases unmatched: 14. This CDR3 is 18 amino acids long. Germline V gives CDR1 SGHRS, CDR2 YFSETQ. The CDR3 nucleotides read TGCGCCAGCAGCTCCGGGACAGTTCCCGCCGGGGACACCGGGGAGCTGTTTTTT. It specifies CASSSGTVPAGDTGELFF.

This chain links TRBV15 with TRBJ2-7; maybe TRBD2 (5 bases). Germline assignment: CDR1 LNHNV and CDR2 YYDKDF (reference sequence). Trimming shortened V by 1 base and J by 0 bases, and 13 bases separated the two germline ends. This CDR3 is built from 16 residues. The CDR3 protein is CATSRGPTGSSYEQYF. CDR3 nucleotides: TGTGCCACCAGCAGAGGACCAACGGGAAGCTCCTACGAGCAGTACTTC.

The chain has TRBV2 and TRBJ2-3; 7 bases align to TRBD1. Germline V CDR1 and CDR2: SNHLY, FYNNEI. The CDR3 has 14 amino acids. With V trimmed by 6 bases and J by 8 bases, 11 bases remained unmatched. DNA for the CDR3: TGTGCCAGCAGGGAGCGACAGGGACCGGGTACGCAGTATTTT. Amino acid sequence: CASRERQGPGTQYF.

The chain has TRBV4-1 and TRBJ2-5; the D gene is possibly TRBD2 (6 bases). V was trimmed by 3 bases and J by 5 bases, leaving 10 bases between them. In germline, CDR1 is MGHRA, CDR2 YSYEKL. This CDR3 comprises 13 residues. The CDR3 region is CASSHAGLETQYF. CDR3 DNA: TGCGCCAGCAGCCACGCGGGGTTGGAGACCCAGTACTTC.

This clone was counted between two and nine times. This rearrangement joins TRBV18 to TRBJ1-5, with D possibly being TRBD1 (6 bases). Germline V gene data show CDR1 as KGHSH and CDR2 as LQKENI. Trimming removed 4 bases from V and 7 bases from J, with 20 bases in between. The CDR3 runs 16 residues. CDR3 coding DNA: TGTGCCAGCTCACAGTCCCCCGGCCAGGGGCTCCAGCCCCAGCATTTT. Translation gives CASSQSPGQGLQPQHF.

This chain links TRBV5-6 with TRBJ2-1; TRBD2 matches at 11 bases. CDR1 and CDR2 from the germline V gene are SGHDT and YYEEEE. V trimming: 4 bases; J trimming: 1 base; junction bases outside the gene matches: 13. The CDR3 has 19 residues. The CDR3 is CASSQLGLAGGKSYNEQFF. In DNA form, the CDR3 reads TGTGCCAGCAGCCAGCTAGGGCTAGCGGGGGGTAAGTCCTACAATGAGCAGTTCTTC.

This clone showed up just a few times. The V and J genes are TRBV6-1 and TRBJ1-2, with a tentative D call TRBD1 (5 bases). The CDR3 has 14 residues. Trimming pared 6 bases from V and 3 bases from J, leaving 14 bases between. Looked up from germline, CDR1 is MNHNS and CDR2 is SASEGT. The CDR3: CASSRTTSDYGYTF. In DNA, the CDR3 is TGTGCCAGCAGCCGGACAACCTCAGACTATGGCTACACCTTC.

The V and J genes are TRBV27 and TRBJ1-6, with TRBD1 matching 9 bases. Germline lookup yields CDR1 MNHEY and CDR2 SMNVEV (reference sequence). This CDR3 is built from 15 residues. V was pared by 6 bases and J by 8 bases, with 8 bases of the junction left unmatched. The CDR3 loop reads CASSFWTGEHSPLHF. The CDR3 nucleotides read TGTGCCAGCAGCTTTTGGACAGGGGAACATTCACCCCTCCACTTT.

The chain couples TRBV19 to TRBJ1-6; 8 bases line up with TRBD1. CDR1 is LNHDA, CDR2 SQIVND, per germline (reference sequence). The CDR3 sequence is 13 residues long. Losses at the gene ends were 8 bases for V and 9 bases for J; bases not matched to a gene: 6. Here the CDR3 DNA reads TGTGCCAGTGGAGACAGGGGAACTTCACCCCTCCACTTT. It encodes CASGDRGTSPLHF.

This clone was found a few times. One end of the junction fails to match germline, which may point to a read error. The chain combines TRBV7-7 with TRBJ2-7; no reliable D call. From germline, CDR1 is SSHAT and CDR2 FNYEAQ (reference sequence). There are 13 residues in the CDR3. CDR3 sequence (DNA): TGTGCTAGCAGCTTAGAGTCTGGGTACGAGCAGTACTTC. Its translation is CASSLESGYEQYF.